The TCR beta chain under discussion was sequenced for a study of T cells in Graves' hyperthyroidism and ophthalmopathy. The CDR3 is 14 residues long. Per the germline V gene, CDR1 is SGHAT and CDR2 is FQDESV (reference sequence). V gave up 5 bases and J gave up 1 base, with 12 bases separating them. RNA transcripts provided the source from which TCR beta CDR3 regions were amplified. Using the HTBI primer set, a first-round RT-PCR was run on the TCR CDR3. TCRdb ran MiXCR on the multiplex PCR reads and lists one entry per CDR3 protein. The data hold approximately 530,000 distinct CDR3 sequences, with around 17% observed a single time. This clonotype was observed many times.

Source material: blood. This sequence originates from a woman aged 18-29 years with Graves' hyperthyroidism. V is TRBV11-1 and J is TRBJ2-7; D call uncertain. In DNA form, the CDR3 reads TGTGCCAGCAGCATCTTATCAGGTTCCTACGAGCAGTACTTC. Translating gives CASSILSGSYEQYF. Using reference TRBV11-1 and TRBJ2-7 for the parts outside the CDR3, the full variable domain is EAEVAQSPRYKITEKSQAVAFWCDPISGHATLYWYRQILGQGPELLVQFQDESVVDDSQLPKDRFSAERLKGVDSTLKIQPAELGDSAMYLCASSILSGSYEQYFGPGTRLTVT.